The 14 T cell receptor beta chains below were found in one sample sequenced in a study of T cells in localized non-small cell lung cancer. Some clones are missing from TCRdb's copy, which holds only in-frame ones; the method was immunoSEQ multiplex PCR. The sample holds roughly 48,000 clones, 60% to 80% seen once. The specimen comprised peripheral blood, sampled before any cancer treatment. The origin of the receptors is a man aged 35 to 70 with stage I squamous cell lung carcinoma.

This clone has only a few counts. V is TRBV4-1 and J is TRBJ1-5; D is unresolved. The CDR3 runs 14 residues. Germline V lookup: CDR1 MGHRA, CDR2 YSYEKL. Trimming shortened V by 0 bases and J by 7 bases, and 10 bases separated the two germline ends. As DNA, the CDR3 is TGCGCCAGCAGCCAAGACGGAAACTGGCAGCCCCAGCATTTT. Encoded protein: CASSQDGNWQPQHF.

In this sample, this clone turned up a few times. The chain recombines TRBV15 with TRBJ2-5; a weak D match, TRBD2 (6 bases). Germline V gene data show CDR1 as LNHNV and CDR2 as YYDKDF (reference sequence). The CDR3 spans 15 residues. V lost 0 bases, J lost 4 bases, and 12 bases lay in between. The DNA of the CDR3 is TGTGCCACCAGCAGAGATCTTGGGGGGAGAGAGACCCAGTACTTC. The encoded protein is CATSRDLGGRETQYF.

The chain is built from TRBV30 and TRBJ2-7, with TRBD1 matching 7 bases. V lost 2 bases, J lost 4 bases, and 8 bases stayed unmatched. The CDR3 spans 14 residues. In germline, CDR1 is GTSNPN, CDR2 SVGIG (reference sequence). This CDR3 reads CAWSKDRPQYEQYF. The CDR3 DNA is TGTGCCTGGAGTAAGGACAGGCCTCAATACGAGCAGTACTTC.

In DNA, the CDR3 is TGTGCCAGCAGTGCTCTGACGGGTAGGGCGGCTGAAGCTTTCTTT. It translates to CASSALTGRAAEAFF. The chain joins TRBV2 to TRBJ1-1; D remains ambiguous. This CDR3 is built from 15 residues. Between the trimmed V and J ends, which lost 4 bases and 6 bases, there was a span of 18 bases. CDR1 is SNHLY, CDR2 FYNNEI, per germline.

The chain combines TRBV4-1 with TRBJ1-2; D call uncertain. Germline CDR1 MGHRA, CDR2 YSYEKL. This CDR3 has 15 residues. The ends were cut back, 1 base at V and 2 bases at J, with 11 bases in the middle. CDR3 protein: CASSQGATVNYGYTF. CDR3 DNA: TGCGCCAGCAGCCAAGGGGCGACGGTGAACTATGGCTACACCTTC.

The rearrangement links TRBV7-2 to TRBJ2-1; D uncertain. V was cut by 2 bases and J by 6 bases, with 8 bases left in between. The CDR3 sequence is 13 residues long. Looked up from germline, CDR1 is SGHTA and CDR2 is FQGNSA. The CDR3 nucleotides are TGTGCCAGCAGCTTAATAATGGGCAATGAGCAGTTCTTC. Amino acids: CASSLIMGNEQFF.

The V and J genes are TRBV4-2 and TRBJ1-3, with D possibly matching TRBD1 (5 bases). CDR3 size: 20 residues. Trimming cost V 0 bases and J 2 bases, with 23 bases left between them. Germline V lookup: CDR1 LGHNA, CDR2 YNFKEQ. The CDR3 sequence is CASSQDWGPAGLSAGNTIYF. CDR3 DNA: TGTGCCAGCAGCCAAGATTGGGGACCGGCCGGGCTATCAGCTGGAAACACCATATATTTT.

The chain has TRBV19 and TRBJ1-1; D is unresolved. The CDR3 loop spans 13 amino acids. Germline V CDR1 and CDR2: LNHDA, SQIVND (reference sequence). Trimming cost V 7 bases and J 0 bases, with 9 bases left between them. As DNA, the CDR3 is TGTGCCAGTAAGTGGCAGGTGAACACTGAAGCTTTCTTT. Translated: CASKWQVNTEAFF.

This rearrangement joins TRBV28 to TRBJ1-2; D gene uncertain. CDR1 and CDR2 from the germline V gene are MDHEN and SYDVKM. The CDR3 runs to 12 residues. Trimming took off 3 bases at V and 7 bases at J, with 9 bases between the two ends. The CDR3 loop is CASSFRPGGYTF. CDR3 DNA: TGTGCCAGCAGTTTTCGTCCGGGTGGCTACACCTTC.

This clone has a handful of counts. V and J are TRBV9 and TRBJ1-3, with TRBD1 identical over 7 bases. In germline, CDR1 is SGDLS, CDR2 YYNGEE. This CDR3 has 14 amino acids. With V trimmed by 3 bases and J by 4 bases, 4 bases remained unmatched. CDR3 protein: CASSAGDSGNTIYF. CDR3 nucleotide sequence: TGTGCCAGCAGCGCGGGGGACAGCGGAAACACCATATATTTT.

The chain uses TRBV28 and TRBJ1-2, with 7 bases fitting TRBD1. This CDR3 comprises 11 residues. Germline assignment: CDR1 MDHEN and CDR2 SYDVKM. Unmatched junction bases numbered 2, after V lost 5 bases and J lost 8 bases. CDR3 sequence reads: CASSPRGGYTF. CDR3 bases: TGTGCCAGCAGTCCCAGGGGGGGCTACACCTTC.

V usage is TRBV14 and J usage is TRBJ2-7; weak D call: TRBD1 (6 bases). Deletions cut 4 bases from V and 5 bases from J, with 18 bases between. The CDR3 sequence is 15 residues long. From germline, CDR1 is SGHDN and CDR2 FVKESK. Here the CDR3 reads CASSRRQDQVHEQYF. The CDR3 DNA follows: TGTGCCAGCAGCCGTCGACAGGATCAGGTCCACGAGCAGTACTTC.

The chain uses TRBV5-1 and TRBJ1-2; 7 bases match TRBD1. This CDR3 region has 16 residues. J lost 5 bases, V lost 4 bases, and 14 bases had no gene match. The germline V gene encodes CDR1 SGHRS and CDR2 YFSETQ. CDR3 protein: CASSLGDSPGGYGYTF. CDR3 nucleotide sequence: TGCGCCAGCAGCCTGGGGGACAGTCCGGGAGGGTATGGCTACACCTTC.

The chain is built from TRBV11-2 and TRBJ2-2, with D tentatively TRBD2 (6 bases). This CDR3 region has 14 residues. Germline-derived CDR1 and CDR2 are SGHAT and FQNNGV. The V gene lost 2 bases and the J gene lost 7 bases, with 11 bases spanning the gap. The CDR3 nucleotides are TGTGCCAGCAGCTTAAGGCGGGGAAGCGGGGAGCTGTTTTTT. Translating it yields CASSLRRGSGELFF.